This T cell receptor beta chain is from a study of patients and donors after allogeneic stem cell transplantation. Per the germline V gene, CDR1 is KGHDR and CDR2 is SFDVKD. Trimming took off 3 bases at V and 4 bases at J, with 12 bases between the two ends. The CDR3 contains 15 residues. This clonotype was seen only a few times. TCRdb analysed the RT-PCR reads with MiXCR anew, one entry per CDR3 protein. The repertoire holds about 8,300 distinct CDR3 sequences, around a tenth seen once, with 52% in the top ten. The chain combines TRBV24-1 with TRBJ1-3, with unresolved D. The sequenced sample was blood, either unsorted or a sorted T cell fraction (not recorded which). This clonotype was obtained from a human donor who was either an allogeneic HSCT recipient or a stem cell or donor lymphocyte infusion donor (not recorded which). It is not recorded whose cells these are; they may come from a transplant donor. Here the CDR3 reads CATSDHRTSGNTIYF. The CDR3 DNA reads TGTGCCACCAGTGATCACCGCACCTCAGGAAACACCATATATTTT.